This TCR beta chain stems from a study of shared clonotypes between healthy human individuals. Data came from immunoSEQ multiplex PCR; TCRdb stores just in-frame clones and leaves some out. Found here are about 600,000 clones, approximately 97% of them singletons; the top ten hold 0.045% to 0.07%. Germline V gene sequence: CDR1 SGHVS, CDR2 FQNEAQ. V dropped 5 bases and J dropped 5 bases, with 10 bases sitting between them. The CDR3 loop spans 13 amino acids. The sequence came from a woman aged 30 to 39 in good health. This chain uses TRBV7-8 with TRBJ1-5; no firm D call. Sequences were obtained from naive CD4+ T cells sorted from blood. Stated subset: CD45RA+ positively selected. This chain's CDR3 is CASSTQDYQPQHF. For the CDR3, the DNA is TGTGCCAGCAGCACGCAGGATTATCAGCCCCAGCATTTT.